Listed below are T cell receptor beta chains from one sample, sequenced in a study of graft-versus-host responses after intestinal transplantation. Their target antigens are unknown. Data came from immunoSEQ multiplex PCR; TCRdb stores just in-frame clones and leaves some out. The sample has tens of thousands of clones, around 89% seen once; the top ten hold roughly 2.6%. The material sequenced was unstimulated CD8+ T cells sorted from spleen or lymph node cells, taken before intestinal transplant. Source of these receptors: a human donor who received an intestinal transplant. Each CDR3 is given with its conserved first and last residue. The D gene is left open where the match is weak. Clone size, where shown, is once, few, many, or a class for clones that have expanded.

TRBJ2-1,few,TRBV7-6,-,TGTGCCAGCAGCTTAGCGCAGGGGGAGCAGTTCTTC,CASSLAQGEQFF
TRBJ1-2,-,TRBV15,-,TGTGCCACCAGTCCTACAGGGTTTCGCGGCTACACCTTC,CATSPTGFRGYTF
TRBJ1-2,-,TRBV2,TRBD1,TGTGCCATTCGGACGACACCCGGGGACAGGGGGCCCTATTTGGGCTACACCTTC,CAIRTTPGDRGPYLGYTF
TRBJ2-2,-,TRBV28,TRBD1,TGTGCCAGCAGTCCAGGGACAGGCAACACCGGGGAGCTGTTTTTT,CASSPGTGNTGELFF
TRBJ1-1,once,TRBV20-1,-,TGCAGTGCTAATGAGGAAAAAGCTTTCTTT,CSANEEKAFF
TRBJ2-1,-,TRBV4-2,TRBD2,TGTGCCAGCTCGAAAAACCCCCTAAGACTAGCGGGAGGATACAATGAGCAGTTCTTC,CASSKNPLRLAGGYNEQFF
TRBJ2-7,-,TRBV7-8,TRBD1,TGTGCCAGCAGCTTTTTCCCGGGACAGGGTTTCTACGAGCAGTACTTC,CASSFFPGQGFYEQYF
TRBJ1-2,-,TRBV28,-,TGTGCCAGCAGTTTTGGAGGGGAAAAGGGCTATGGCTACACCTTC,CASSFGGEKGYGYTF
TRBJ2-7,-,TRBV4-1,TRBD1,TGCGCCAGCAGCCCAGGGACAGAACCCTACGAGCAGTACTTC,CASSPGTEPYEQYF
TRBJ2-3,-,TRBV6-4,TRBD1,TGTGCCAGCAGTGACGGGACAGGGGGGACAGATACGCAGTATTTT,CASSDGTGGTDTQYF
TRBJ2-1,-,TRBV7-7,-,TGTGCTAGCAGCTTAGGACCCCTCGGGAATGAGCAGTTCTTC,CASSLGPLGNEQFF
TRBJ2-1,-,TRBV5-1,TRBD2,TGCGCCAGCAGGCTGACTCCGCTAGCGGGGGGGAGCAATGAGCAGTTCTTC,CASRLTPLAGGSNEQFF
TRBJ2-7,-,TRBV27,TRBD1,TGTGCCAGCAGTTTGAGGGGGCGTAGCTCCTACGAGCAGTACTTC,CASSLRGRSSYEQYF
TRBJ1-2,-,TRBV6-5,-,TGTGCCAGCAGTAAGCCGGGACATCGAATATACACCTTC,CASSKPGHRIYTF
TRBJ1-4,once,TRBV28,TRBD1,TGTGCTACCCGACAGGGGGAGACAACTAATGAAAAACTGTTTTTT,CATRQGETTNEKLFF
TRBJ1-2,-,TRBV10-3,-,TGTGCCATCAGTGAGCCGGGGGTGGGTAGTCATGGCTACACCTTC,CAISEPGVGSHGYTF
TRBJ2-7,-,TRBV6-6,-,TGTGCCAGCAGTTACTATGAGGTGACCTACGAGCAGTACTTC,CASSYYEVTYEQYF